This passage covers 11 T cell receptor beta chains from one sample sequenced in a study of T cells after posttransplantation cyclophosphamide. The data were produced by immunoSEQ multiplex PCR, yet TCRdb's version contains in-frame clones alone and is incomplete. The sample offers 40,000 to 60,000 clones and no singletons, the top ten holding roughly 2.4%. The sequenced sample consisted of PBMCs. Receptor source: a man between 35 and 55 years old in good health, CMV-negative, and a related stem cell transplant donor.

This clone was observed at least ten times. V usage is TRBV19 and J usage is TRBJ1-1; 8 bases are shared with TRBD1. The CDR3 is 15 amino acids. Trimming took 6 bases from V and 1 from J; bases not matched to a gene: 7. Germline V lookup: CDR1 LNHDA, CDR2 SQIVND (reference sequence). The CDR3 bases are TGTGCCAGTAGCCCCGGACAGGGCCGGAACACTGAAGCTTTCTTT. Translated: CASSPGQGRNTEAFF.

This clone was seen ten or more times. This chain uses TRBV28 with TRBJ1-2; 9 positions agree with TRBD1. The CDR3 consists of 17 residues. V shed 4 bases and J 0 bases; nucleotides not matched to a gene: 9. Germline loops: CDR1 MDHEN, CDR2 SYDVKM. CDR3 sequence (DNA): TGTGCCAGCAGTTCCGCGACAGGGGGGGGAGCTAACTATGGCTACACCTTC. Translation gives CASSSATGGGANYGYTF.

In its sample, this clone was seen many times. The same CDR3 also results from other DNA sequences found in this sample. The rearrangement links TRBV19 to TRBJ1-5; TRBD1 is a possible D gene (6 bases). The CDR3 has 10 amino acids. Germline values: CDR1 LNHDA, CDR2 SQIVND (reference sequence). The CDR3 spells CASGGQPQHF. The DNA for the CDR3 is TGTGCGTCTGGGGGCCAGCCCCAGCATTTT.

The chain uses TRBV19 and TRBJ2-5, with D perhaps matching TRBD1 (6 bases). The V and J ends lost 1 base and 5 bases respectively, with 11 bases between them. This CDR3 region has 14 residues. Germline CDR1 reads LNHDA; CDR2 reads SQIVND (reference sequence). CDR3 protein: CASSIGGRGETQYF. CDR3 in DNA: TGTGCCAGTAGTATAGGGGGGCGCGGGGAGACCCAGTACTTC.

This clone was observed at least ten times. The chain joins TRBV5-1 to TRBJ1-2, with 7 positions matching TRBD1. The length of the CDR3 is 15 residues. Per the germline V gene, CDR1 is SGHRS and CDR2 is YFSETQ. The junction had 4 bases not matched to a gene; V was cut back by 1 base and J by 1 base. CDR3 amino acids: CASSLSYRGNYGYTF. As DNA, the CDR3 is TGCGCCAGCAGCTTGAGTTACAGGGGTAACTATGGCTACACCTTC.

In this sample, this clone turned up many times. DNA of the CDR3: TGTGCCAGCAGCTTACGCCCTAGCGGGAGCGGCTACAATGAGCAGTTCTTC. This codes for CASSLRPSGSGYNEQFF. J is TRBJ2-1 and V is TRBV7-9; 10 bases are a match to TRBD2. CDR3 length: 17 amino acids. V shed 2 bases and J 3 bases; nucleotides not matched to a gene: 7. The germline CDR1 and CDR2 sequences are SEHNR and FQNEAQ (reference sequence).

Many counts were recorded for this clone. V gene TRBV6-1 combines with J gene TRBJ2-7; TRBD1 is a possible D gene (5 bases). V was shortened by 4 bases and J by 0 bases, with 19 bases between the two germline ends. Germline CDR1 is MNHNS and CDR2 is SASEGT. The CDR3 consists of 17 residues. Here the CDR3 reads CASSGGLGAWFSYEQYF. CDR3 nucleotide sequence: TGTGCCAGCAGTGGCGGATTAGGGGCATGGTTCTCCTACGAGCAGTACTTC.

At least ten counts were recorded for this clone. The chain is built from TRBV5-1 and TRBJ1-5, with TRBD1 as a possible D gene (6 bases). The V gene's germline CDR1 is SGHRS and CDR2 YFSETQ. V was cut by 3 bases and J by 4 bases, with 20 bases left in between. The CDR3 length is 17 residues. CDR3 DNA sequence: TGCGCCAGCAGCTGGGGGGGTTGGGGGGCCCTTAATCAGCCCCAGCATTTT. Translating it yields CASSWGGWGALNQPQHF. The full variable domain, completed using reference TRBV5-1 and TRBJ1-5, is KAGVTQTPRYLIKTRGQQVTLSCSPISGHRSVSWYQQTPGQGLQFLFEYFSETQRNKGNFPGRFSGRQFSNSRSEMNVSTLELGDSALYLCASSWGGWGALNQPQHFGDGTRLSIL.

This clone occurred many times. The chain has TRBV5-5 and TRBJ2-1, with 8 bases matching TRBD2. The CDR3 covers 18 residues. CDR1 is SGHKS, CDR2 YYEKEE, per germline (reference sequence). V lost 1 base to trimming and J lost 0 bases; unmatched junction nucleotides: 9. CDR3 nucleotide sequence: TGTGCCAGCAGCTTGTTTTCTGCTAGCGGGCTCTCCTACAATGAGCAGTTCTTC. This gives the protein CASSLFSASGLSYNEQFF. Looking up the rest from reference TRBV5-5 and TRBJ2-1 gives the full variable domain: DAGVTQSPTHLIKTRGQQVTLRCSPISGHKSVSWYQQVLGQGPQFIFQYYEKEERGRGNFPDRFSARQFPNYSSELNVNALLLGDSALYLCASSLFSASGLSYNEQFFGPGTRLTVL.

The sample holds many counts of this clone. This chain links TRBV5-1 with TRBJ1-1; D not certain. This CDR3 comprises 12 residues. From germline, CDR1 is SGHRS and CDR2 YFSETQ. V lost 1 base and J 2 bases, leaving 3 bases between the germline ends. CDR3 in amino acids: CASSLTNTEAFF. The DNA of the CDR3 is TGCGCCAGCAGCTTGACAAACACTGAAGCTTTCTTT.

This clone was detected only a few times. V is TRBV7-2 and J is TRBJ2-1, with a possible D match to TRBD2 (6 bases). CDR3 length: 15 amino acids. CDR1 and CDR2 from the germline V gene are SGHTA and FQGNSA. The V gene lost 5 bases and the J gene lost 3 bases, with 14 bases spanning the gap. CDR3 in amino acids: CASSRNSGNYNEQFF. The CDR3 DNA sequence: TGTGCCAGCAGCCGTAATAGCGGAAACTACAATGAGCAGTTCTTC.